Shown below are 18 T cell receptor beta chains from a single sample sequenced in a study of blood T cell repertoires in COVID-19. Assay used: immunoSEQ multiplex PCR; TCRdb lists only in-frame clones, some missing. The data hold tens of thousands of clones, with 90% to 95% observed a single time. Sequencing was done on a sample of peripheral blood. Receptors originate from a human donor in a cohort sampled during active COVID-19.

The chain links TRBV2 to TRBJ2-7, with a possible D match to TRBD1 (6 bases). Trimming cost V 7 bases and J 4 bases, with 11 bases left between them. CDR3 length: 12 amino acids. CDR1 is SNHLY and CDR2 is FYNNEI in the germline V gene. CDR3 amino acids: CASTSTGYEQYF. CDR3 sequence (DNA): TGTGCCAGCACCTCAACAGGGTACGAGCAGTACTTC.

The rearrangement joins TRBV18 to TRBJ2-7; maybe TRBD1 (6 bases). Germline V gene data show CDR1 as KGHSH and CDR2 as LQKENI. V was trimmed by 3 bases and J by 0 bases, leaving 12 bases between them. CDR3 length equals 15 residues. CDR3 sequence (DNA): TGTGCCAGCTCACCGTTCGGGACATCCTCCTACGAGCAGTACTTC. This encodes CASSPFGTSSYEQYF.

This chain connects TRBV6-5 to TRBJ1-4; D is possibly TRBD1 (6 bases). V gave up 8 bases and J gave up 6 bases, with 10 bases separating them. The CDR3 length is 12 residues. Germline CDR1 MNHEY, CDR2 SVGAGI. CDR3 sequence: CASGGPYEKLFF. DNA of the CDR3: TGTGCCAGCGGGGGCCCTTATGAAAAACTGTTTTTT.

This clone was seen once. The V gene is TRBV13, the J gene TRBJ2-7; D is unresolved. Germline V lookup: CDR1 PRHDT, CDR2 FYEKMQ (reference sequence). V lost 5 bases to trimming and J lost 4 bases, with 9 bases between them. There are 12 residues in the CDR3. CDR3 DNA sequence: TGTGCCAGCAGCCTTAAGAGGTACGAGCAGTACTTC. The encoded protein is CASSLKRYEQYF.

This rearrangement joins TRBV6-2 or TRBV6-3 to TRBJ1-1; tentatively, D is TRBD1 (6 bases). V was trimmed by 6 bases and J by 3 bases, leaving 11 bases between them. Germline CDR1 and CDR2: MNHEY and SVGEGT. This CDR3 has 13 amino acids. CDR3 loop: CASSLDRYTEAFF. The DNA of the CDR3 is TGTGCCAGCAGCCTCGACAGGTACACTGAAGCTTTCTTT.

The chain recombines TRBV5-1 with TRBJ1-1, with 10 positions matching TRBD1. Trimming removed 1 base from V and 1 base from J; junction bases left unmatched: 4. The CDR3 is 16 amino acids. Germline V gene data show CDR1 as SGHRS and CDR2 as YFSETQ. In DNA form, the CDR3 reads TGCGCCAGCAGCTTGTGGGACAGGGGAGGGAACACTGAAGCTTTCTTT. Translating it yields CASSLWDRGGNTEAFF.

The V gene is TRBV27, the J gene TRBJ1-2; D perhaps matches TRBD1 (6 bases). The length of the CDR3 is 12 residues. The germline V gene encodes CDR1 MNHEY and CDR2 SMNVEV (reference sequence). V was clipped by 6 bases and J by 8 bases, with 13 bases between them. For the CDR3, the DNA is TGTGCCAGCAGGGCAGGGGTCGACGGCTACACCTTC. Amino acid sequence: CASRAGVDGYTF.

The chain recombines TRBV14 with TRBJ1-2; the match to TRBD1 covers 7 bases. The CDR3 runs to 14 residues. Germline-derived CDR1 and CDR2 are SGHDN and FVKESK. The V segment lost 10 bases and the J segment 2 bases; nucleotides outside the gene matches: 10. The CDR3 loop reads CATTDGTANYGYTF. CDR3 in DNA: TGTGCCACCACAGATGGGACAGCCAACTATGGCTACACCTTC.

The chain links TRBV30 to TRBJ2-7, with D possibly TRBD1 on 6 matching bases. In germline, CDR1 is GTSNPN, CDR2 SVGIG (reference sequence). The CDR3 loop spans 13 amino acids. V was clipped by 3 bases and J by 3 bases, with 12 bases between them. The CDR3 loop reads CAWRQGRDYEQYF. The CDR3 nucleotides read TGTGCCTGGAGACAGGGAAGGGACTACGAGCAGTACTTC.

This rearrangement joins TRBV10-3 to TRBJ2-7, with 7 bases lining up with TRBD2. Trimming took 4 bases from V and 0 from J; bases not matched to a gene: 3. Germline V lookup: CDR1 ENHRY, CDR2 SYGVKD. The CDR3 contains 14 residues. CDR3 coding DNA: TGTGCCATCAGTGCGCCGGGGGGCTCCTACGAGCAGTACTTC. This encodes CAISAPGGSYEQYF.

CDR3 residues: CASTTGRFYGYTF. The CDR3, as DNA: TGTGCCAGTACCACAGGGCGCTTCTATGGCTACACCTTC. This sequence joins TRBV19 and TRBJ1-2; possible D gene TRBD1, 6 bases. The CDR3 consists of 13 residues. Deletions cut 7 bases from V and 4 bases from J, with 13 bases between. CDR1 LNHDA and CDR2 SQIVND come from the germline V gene (reference sequence).

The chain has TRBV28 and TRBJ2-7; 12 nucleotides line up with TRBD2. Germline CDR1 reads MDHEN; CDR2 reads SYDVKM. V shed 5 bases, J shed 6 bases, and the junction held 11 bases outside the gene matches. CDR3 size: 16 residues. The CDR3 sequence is CASSRTSGGQRVEQYF. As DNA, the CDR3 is TGTGCCAGCAGTCGAACTAGCGGGGGGCAGCGGGTCGAGCAGTACTTC.

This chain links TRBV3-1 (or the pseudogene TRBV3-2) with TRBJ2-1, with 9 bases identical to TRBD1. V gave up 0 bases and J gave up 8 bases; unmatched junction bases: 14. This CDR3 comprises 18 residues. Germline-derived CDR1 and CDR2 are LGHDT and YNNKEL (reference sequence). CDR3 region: CASSQDASRTGEGDEQFF. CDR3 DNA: TGTGCCAGCAGCCAAGATGCTAGCAGGACAGGGGAAGGGGATGAGCAGTTCTTC.

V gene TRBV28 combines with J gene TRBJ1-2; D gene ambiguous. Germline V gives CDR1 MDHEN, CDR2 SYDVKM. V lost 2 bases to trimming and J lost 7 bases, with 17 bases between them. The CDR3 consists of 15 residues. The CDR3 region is CASSLAPTGVSGYTF. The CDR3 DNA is TGTGCCAGCAGTTTAGCCCCGACCGGAGTGAGTGGCTACACCTTC.

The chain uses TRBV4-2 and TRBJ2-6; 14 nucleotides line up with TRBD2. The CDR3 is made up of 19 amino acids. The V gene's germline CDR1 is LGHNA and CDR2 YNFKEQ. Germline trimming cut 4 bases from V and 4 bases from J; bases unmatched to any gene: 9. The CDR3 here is CASSLRLAGGPGGANVLTF. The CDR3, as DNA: TGTGCCAGCAGCCTGAGACTAGCGGGGGGGCCTGGCGGGGCCAACGTCCTGACTTTC.

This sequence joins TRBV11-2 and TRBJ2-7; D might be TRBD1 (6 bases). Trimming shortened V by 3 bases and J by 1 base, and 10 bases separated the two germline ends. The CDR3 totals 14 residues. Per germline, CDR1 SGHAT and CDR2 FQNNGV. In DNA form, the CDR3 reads TGTGCCAGCAGCTTCAGGGGTCTTTCCTACGAGCAGTACTTC. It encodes CASSFRGLSYEQYF.

The CDR3 bases are TGTGCCAGCAGCTTGGGGACAGGGGTCTACGAGCAGTACTTC. Translating gives CASSLGTGVYEQYF. The chain has TRBV5-6 and TRBJ2-7; 9 bases agree with TRBD1. The V gene's germline CDR1 is SGHDT and CDR2 YYEEEE. The CDR3 is made up of 14 amino acids. The V and J ends lost 0 bases and 3 bases, in that order; junction bases with no gene match: 1.

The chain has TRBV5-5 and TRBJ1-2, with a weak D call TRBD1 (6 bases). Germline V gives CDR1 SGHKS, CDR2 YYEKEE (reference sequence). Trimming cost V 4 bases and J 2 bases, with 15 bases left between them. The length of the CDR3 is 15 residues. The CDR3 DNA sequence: TGTGCCAGCAGCCCCTGGACAGTGGACAACTATGGCTACACCTTC. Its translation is CASSPWTVDNYGYTF. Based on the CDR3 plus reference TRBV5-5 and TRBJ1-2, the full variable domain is DAGVTQSPTHLIKTRGQQVTLRCSPISGHKSVSWYQQVLGQGPQFIFQYYEKEERGRGNFPDRFSARQFPNYSSELNVNALLLGDSALYLCASSPWTVDNYGYTFGSGTRLTVV.